The next 16 T cell receptor beta chains were all read from a single sample in a study of T cells expressing NK-cell markers. Reanalyzing the 5' RACE reads, TCRdb keeps one entry per CDR3 protein, without DNA. The specimen's table records 400,000 to 500,000 distinct CDR3 sequences. Sequenced input: blood T cells: a sorted CD56 or NKG2C T cell subset, CD4+ or CD8+ T cells, or bulk PBMC T cells (not recorded which). The source of these receptors is a woman aged 18 to 75 in good health.

The chain recombines TRBV6-5 with TRBJ1-5. The CDR3 has 15 amino acids. CDR1 and CDR2 from the germline V gene are MNHEY and SVGAGI. The chain's CDR3 is CASSYIGNSNQPQHF.

This sequence joins TRBV11-1 and TRBJ2-1. Germline CDR1 and CDR2: SGHAT and FQDESV (reference sequence). This CDR3 is 19 amino acids long. This chain's CDR3 is CASSSKPFVRLSLYNEQFF. Full variable domain (outside the CDR3, taken from reference TRBV11-1 and TRBJ2-1): EAEVAQSPRYKITEKSQAVAFWCDPISGHATLYWYRQILGQGPELLVQFQDESVVDDSQLPKDRFSAERLKGVDSTLKIQPAELGDSAMYLCASSSKPFVRLSLYNEQFFGPGTRLTVL.

The rearrangement links TRBV6-2 or TRBV6-3 to TRBJ2-5; absent DNA, TCRdb's TRBD1 call cannot be checked. Germline CDR1 MNHEY, CDR2 SVGEGT. The CDR3 spans 17 residues. CDR3 in amino acids: CASSYPITGTTQETQYF.

The V and J genes are TRBV12-3 or TRBV12-4 and TRBJ1-5. This CDR3 contains 13 residues. The CDR3 here is CASSPQYYQPQHF.

The V call is TRBV7-2, the J call TRBJ2-4; the D gene TCRdb calls, TRBD2, cannot be checked with no DNA. CDR3 length equals 15 residues. Germline V CDR1 and CDR2: SGHTA, FQGNSA. CDR3 sequence reads: CASSATGLAGHIQYF.

This chain's CDR3 is CASSQGASGTYNEQFF. The rearrangement joins TRBV4-3 to TRBJ2-1; TCRdb returns TRBD2, unconfirmable since there is no DNA. Germline CDR1 LGHNA, CDR2 YSLEER. The CDR3 sequence is 16 residues long.

The chain employs TRBV15 and TRBJ2-5. This CDR3 has 16 amino acids. Germline V gene sequence: CDR1 LNHNV, CDR2 YYDKDF (reference sequence). The CDR3 sequence: CATSSRGIYNQGTQYF.

The chain combines TRBV4-3 with TRBJ2-4. Per germline, CDR1 LGHNA and CDR2 YSLEER. The CDR3 runs 15 residues. CDR3 sequence reads: CASSQDAGAKNIQYF.

The rearrangement links TRBV12-3 or TRBV12-4 to TRBJ2-3. The CDR3 length is 13 residues. Here the CDR3 reads CASSLGKIDTQYF.

The chain uses TRBV5-1 and TRBJ2-1. The germline CDR1 and CDR2 sequences are SGHRS and YFSETQ. The CDR3 loop spans 16 amino acids. CDR3 region: CASSSEEGSSYNEQFF.

The chain recombines TRBV28 with TRBJ2-4; the TRBD1 assignment by TCRdb is unverifiable without DNA. Per germline, CDR1 MDHEN and CDR2 SYDVKM. CDR3 size: 16 residues. CDR3 in amino acids: CASSTGGRRGKNIQYF.

The V call is TRBV5-6, the J call TRBJ1-2; checking the TCRdb D call of TRBD1 is not possible without DNA. Germline assignment: CDR1 SGHDT and CDR2 YYEEEE. The CDR3 consists of 16 residues. The chain's CDR3 is CASSLVGGQGNYGYTF.

The V gene is TRBV29-1, the J gene TRBJ2-1; the D gene TCRdb calls, TRBD1, cannot be checked with no DNA. Germline CDR1 is SQVTM and CDR2 is ANQGSEA. This CDR3 is 14 amino acids long. CDR3 in amino acids: CSVGPRGGYNEQFF.

The rearrangement links TRBV28 to TRBJ2-7; TCRdb's assignment of TRBD1 cannot be checked, as there is no DNA. The CDR3 has 15 residues. The germline V gene encodes CDR1 MDHEN and CDR2 SYDVKM. CDR3 residues: CASSDQGAPSYEQYF.

J is TRBJ2-6 and V is TRBV4-1. Germline V gives CDR1 MGHRA, CDR2 YSYEKL. The CDR3 contains 16 residues. CDR3 amino acids: CASSQVRGPGANVLTF.

The chain recombines TRBV27 with TRBJ2-7; TCRdb names TRBD1, which stays unverified in the absence of DNA. The CDR3 sequence is 13 residues long. In germline, CDR1 is MNHEY, CDR2 SMNVEV (reference sequence). This CDR3 reads CASRDQGAYEQYF.